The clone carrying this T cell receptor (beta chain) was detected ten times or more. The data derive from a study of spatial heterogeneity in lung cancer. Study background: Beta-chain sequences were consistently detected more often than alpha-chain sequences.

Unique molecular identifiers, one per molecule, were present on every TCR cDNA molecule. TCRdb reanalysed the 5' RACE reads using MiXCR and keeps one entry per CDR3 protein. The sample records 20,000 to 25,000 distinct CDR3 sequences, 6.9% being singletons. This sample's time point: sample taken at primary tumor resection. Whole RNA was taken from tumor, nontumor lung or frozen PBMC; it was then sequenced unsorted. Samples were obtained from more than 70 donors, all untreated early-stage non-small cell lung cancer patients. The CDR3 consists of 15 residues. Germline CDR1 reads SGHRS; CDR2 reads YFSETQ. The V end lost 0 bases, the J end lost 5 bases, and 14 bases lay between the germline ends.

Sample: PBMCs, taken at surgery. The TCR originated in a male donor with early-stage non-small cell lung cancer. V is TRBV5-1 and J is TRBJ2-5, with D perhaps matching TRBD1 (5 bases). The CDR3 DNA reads TGCGCCAGCAGCTTGGATTCAGGGATCGGCGAGACCCAGTACTTC. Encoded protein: CASSLDSGIGETQYF.